This T cell receptor beta chain was captured in a study of cytomegalovirus exposure and HLA in healthy donors. This CDR3 comprises 13 residues. The PCR employed 60 Vbeta primers together with 13 Jbeta primers. Sequenced by immunoSEQ multiplex PCR; TCRdb stores in-frame clones only, minus some. The sample's table shows about 110,000 clones. Note on this clone: Its cognate antigen is unknown.

The study, taken as a whole, reports: Apart from CMV serostatus, no immune exposure information was available. Several of the most significant clusters appeared linked to common viral pathogens, based on a later analysis. Specificity of three CMV-associated chains for CMV antigens was verified in vitro.

V and J are TRBV21-1 and TRBJ2-1; the table names TRBD1, a call not compared with the DNA. TRBV21-1 corresponds to a pseudogene. Specimen: PBMCs. This clonotype was obtained from a man aged 35-49 years in good health and CMV-seropositive. Here the CDR3 reads CASSRGKENEQFF. The CDR3 DNA reads as TGTGCCAGCAGTAGGGGTAAAGAAAATGAGCAGTTCTTC.